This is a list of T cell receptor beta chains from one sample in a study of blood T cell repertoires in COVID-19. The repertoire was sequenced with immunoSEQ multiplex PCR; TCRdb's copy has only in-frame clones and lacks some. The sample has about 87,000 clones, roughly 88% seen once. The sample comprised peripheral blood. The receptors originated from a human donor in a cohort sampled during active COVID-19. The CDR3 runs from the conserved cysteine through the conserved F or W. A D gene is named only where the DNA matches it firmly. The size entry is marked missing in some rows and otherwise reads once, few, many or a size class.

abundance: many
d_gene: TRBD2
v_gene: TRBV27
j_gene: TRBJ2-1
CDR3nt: TGTGCCAGCAGTTTATCAGGGACTAGCGGGTACCCTGAGCAGTTCTTC
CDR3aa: CASSLSGTSGYPEQFF

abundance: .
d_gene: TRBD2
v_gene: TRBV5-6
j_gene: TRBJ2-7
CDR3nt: TGTGCCAGCAGCTTGGGCGGGGGGCTCACCTACGAGCAGTACTTC
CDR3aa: CASSLGGGLTYEQYF

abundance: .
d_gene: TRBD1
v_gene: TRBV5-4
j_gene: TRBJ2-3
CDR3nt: TGTGCCAGCAGTCGTGACAGGGGTGGTACGCAGTATTTT
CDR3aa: CASSRDRGGTQYF

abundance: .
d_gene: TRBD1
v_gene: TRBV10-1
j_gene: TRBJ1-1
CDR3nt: TGCGCCAGCAGTGAGTTACTGACAGGGGGCCGTTGGACTGAAGCTTTCTTT
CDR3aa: CASSELLTGGRWTEAFF

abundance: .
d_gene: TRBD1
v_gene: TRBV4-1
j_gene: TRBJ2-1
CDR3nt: TGCGCCAGCAGCCAGGACAGGGGGGGCAATGAGCAGTTCTTC
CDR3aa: CASSQDRGGNEQFF

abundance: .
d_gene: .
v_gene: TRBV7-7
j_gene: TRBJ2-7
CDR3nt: TGTGCCAGCAGCTCACGGGAACACAGAACCTACGAGCAGTACTTC
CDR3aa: CASSSREHRTYEQYF

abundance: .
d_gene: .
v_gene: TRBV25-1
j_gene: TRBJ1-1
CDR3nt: TGTGCCAGCAGTGGTATGCGGGGCCACACTGAAGCTTTCTTT
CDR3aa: CASSGMRGHTEAFF

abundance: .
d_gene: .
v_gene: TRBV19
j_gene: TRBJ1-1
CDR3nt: TGTGCCAGTAGCCAGGGGTTCACTGAAGCTTTCTTT
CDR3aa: CASSQGFTEAFF

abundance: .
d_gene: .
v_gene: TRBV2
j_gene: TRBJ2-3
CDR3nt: TGTGCCAGCAGCATGACTACCACTAGCACAGATACGCAGTATTTT
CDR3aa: CASSMTTTSTDTQYF

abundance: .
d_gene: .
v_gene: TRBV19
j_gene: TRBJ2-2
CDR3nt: TGTGCCAGTAGTGTCCAGTCCCCCGGGGAGCTGTTTTTT
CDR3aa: CASSVQSPGELFF

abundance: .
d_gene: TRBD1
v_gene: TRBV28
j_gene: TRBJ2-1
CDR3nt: TGTGCCAGCAGACAAATACAGGGGAAGCAGTTCTTC
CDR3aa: CASRQIQGKQFF

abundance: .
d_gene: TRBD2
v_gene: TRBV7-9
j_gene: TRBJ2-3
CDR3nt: TGTGCCAGCAGCCTACTAGCGGGGGACCTGTTTAGCACAGATACGCAGTATTTT
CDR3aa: CASSLLAGDLFSTDTQYF

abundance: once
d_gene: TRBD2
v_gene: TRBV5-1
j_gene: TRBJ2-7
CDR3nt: TGCGCCAGCAGCTTGTTCCCCCTAGCGGGAGGAGGCAACGAGCAGTACTTC
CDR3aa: CASSLFPLAGGGNEQYF

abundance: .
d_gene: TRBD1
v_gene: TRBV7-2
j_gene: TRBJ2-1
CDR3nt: TGTGCCAGCAGCCCCAACCGACAGGGACCTTACAATGAGCAGTTCTTC
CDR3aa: CASSPNRQGPYNEQFF

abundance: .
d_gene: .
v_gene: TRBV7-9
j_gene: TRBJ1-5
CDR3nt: TGTGCCAGCAGCTCTACTTCTCCGAATCAGCCCCAGCATTTT
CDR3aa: CASSSTSPNQPQHF

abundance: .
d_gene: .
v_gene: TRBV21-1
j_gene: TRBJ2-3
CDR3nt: TGTGCCAGCAGCATGATCACCGGGACTAGCGGGGGGGAACCTAGCACAGATACGCAGTATTTT
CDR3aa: CASSMITGTSGGEPSTDTQYF

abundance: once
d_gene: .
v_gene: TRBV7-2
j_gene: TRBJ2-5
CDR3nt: TGTGCCAGCAGCTTAGCGCGGGGAGAGACCCAGTACTTC
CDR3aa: CASSLARGETQYF

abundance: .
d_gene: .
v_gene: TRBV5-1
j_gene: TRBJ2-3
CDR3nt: TGCGCCAGCAGCCCTCGACGGGTTGGTAGTACTAGCACAGATACGCAGTATTTT
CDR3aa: CASSPRRVGSTSTDTQYF

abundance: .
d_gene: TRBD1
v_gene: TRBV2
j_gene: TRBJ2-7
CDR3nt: TGTGCCAGCAGTGCAGGAGTCCCGGGACAGGGATACGAGCAGTACTTC
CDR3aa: CASSAGVPGQGYEQYF

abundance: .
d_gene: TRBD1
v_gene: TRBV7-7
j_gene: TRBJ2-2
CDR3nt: TGTGCCAGCAGCCCCGACAGGGTGAACACCGGGGAGCTGTTTTTT
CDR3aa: CASSPDRVNTGELFF

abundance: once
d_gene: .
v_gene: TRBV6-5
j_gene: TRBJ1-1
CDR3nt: TGTGCCAGCAGTATCCCCGGGGGGAACACTGAAGCTTTCTTT
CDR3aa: CASSIPGGNTEAFF

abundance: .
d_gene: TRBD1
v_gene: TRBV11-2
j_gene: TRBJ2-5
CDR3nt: TGTGCCAGCAGCTTAGAGGCTACACAGGGGGAGACCCAGTACTTC
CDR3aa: CASSLEATQGETQYF

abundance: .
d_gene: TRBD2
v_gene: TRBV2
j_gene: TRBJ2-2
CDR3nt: TGTGCCAGCTCCAAACTAGCGAGCACCGGGGAGCTGTTTTTT
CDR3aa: CASSKLASTGELFF

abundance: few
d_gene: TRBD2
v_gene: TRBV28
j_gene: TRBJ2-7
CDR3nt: TGTGCCAGCAGCCAGGGGACTAGCGGGAGCTCCTACGAGCAGTACTTC
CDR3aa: CASSQGTSGSSYEQYF

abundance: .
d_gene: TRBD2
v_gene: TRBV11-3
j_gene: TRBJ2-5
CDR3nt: TGTGCCAGCAGCTTAGGATTGAGCGGGGGGGAGGAGACCCAGTACTTC
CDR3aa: CASSLGLSGGEETQYF

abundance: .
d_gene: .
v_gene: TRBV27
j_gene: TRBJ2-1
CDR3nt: TGTGCCAGCAGTCCCATCACCGGGGGACTCGACAATGAGCAGTTCTTC
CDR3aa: CASSPITGGLDNEQFF

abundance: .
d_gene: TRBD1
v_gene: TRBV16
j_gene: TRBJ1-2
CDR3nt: TGTGCCAGCAGCCAGGACAGGGGTGGATATGGCTACACCTTC
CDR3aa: CASSQDRGGYGYTF

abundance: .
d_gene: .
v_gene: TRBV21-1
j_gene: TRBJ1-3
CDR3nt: TGTGCCAGCAGCTCACCGGGACAGGGGATCTTCTCTGGAAACACCATATATTTT
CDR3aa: CASSSPGQGIFSGNTIYF

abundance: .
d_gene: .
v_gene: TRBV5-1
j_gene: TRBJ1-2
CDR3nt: TGCGCCAGCAGCCTGACAGGCCCCCTCAATGGCTACACCTTC
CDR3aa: CASSLTGPLNGYTF

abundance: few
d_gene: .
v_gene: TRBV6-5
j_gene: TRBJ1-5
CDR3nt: TGTGCCAGCAGTTACTCAGGGGATCAGCCCCAGCATTTT
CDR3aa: CASSYSGDQPQHF

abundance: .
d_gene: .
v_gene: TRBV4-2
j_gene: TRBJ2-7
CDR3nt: TGTGCCAGCAGCCAAATTCAACTACAGGGATCATCAACCTACGAGCAGTACTTC
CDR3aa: CASSQIQLQGSSTYEQYF

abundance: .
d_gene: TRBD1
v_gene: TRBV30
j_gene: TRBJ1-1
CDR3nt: TGTGCCTGGAGTACAGGGGGCTTTGAAGCTTTCTTT
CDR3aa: CAWSTGGFEAFF

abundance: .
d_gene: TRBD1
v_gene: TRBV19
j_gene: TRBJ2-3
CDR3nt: TGTGCCAGTAGTACCCCCCCGGGACAGGGGCCAGATACGCAGTATTTT
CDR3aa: CASSTPPGQGPDTQYF

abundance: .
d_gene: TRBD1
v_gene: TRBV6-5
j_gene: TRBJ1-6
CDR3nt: TGTGCCAGCAGTTCTGACAGGGCCCACTATAATTCACCCCTCCACTTT
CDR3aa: CASSSDRAHYNSPLHF

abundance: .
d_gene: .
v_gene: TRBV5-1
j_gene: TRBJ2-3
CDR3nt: TGCGCCAGCAGCTTGGCCGACGGCGGTAGCACAGATACGCAGTATTTT
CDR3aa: CASSLADGGSTDTQYF

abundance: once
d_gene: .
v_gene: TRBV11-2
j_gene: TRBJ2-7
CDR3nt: TGTGCCAGCAGCCTAGCCCGGGACTACGAGCAGTACTTC
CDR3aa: CASSLARDYEQYF

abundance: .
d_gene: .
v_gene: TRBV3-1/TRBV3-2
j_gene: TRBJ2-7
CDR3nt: TGTGCCAGCAGCCAAGAAATAAAGGGACTCCACTACGAGCAGTACTTC
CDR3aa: CASSQEIKGLHYEQYF

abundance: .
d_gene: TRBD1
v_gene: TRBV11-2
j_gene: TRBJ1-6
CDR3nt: TGTGCCAGCAGCTCGGTCGGACAGGGTTCGGTACCCCTCCACTTT
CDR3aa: CASSSVGQGSVPLHF

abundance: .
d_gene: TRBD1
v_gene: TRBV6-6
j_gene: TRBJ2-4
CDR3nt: TGTGCCAGCAGTTGGACCCTGGGACAGGGAAACATTCAGTACTTC
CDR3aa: CASSWTLGQGNIQYF

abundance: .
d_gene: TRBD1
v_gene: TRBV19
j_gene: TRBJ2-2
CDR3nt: TGTGCCAGTAGTAAAGGACAGGGCGTTGCAACCGGGGAGCTGTTTTTT
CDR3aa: CASSKGQGVATGELFF